Below are 29 T cell receptor beta chains sequenced from a single sample in a study of blood T cell repertoires in COVID-19 (dated by TCRdb to the early 2020s). Library preparation was by the immunoSEQ multiplex PCR assay. The table was pulled from immuneACCESS by TCRdb, which kept in-frame rearrangements only. Such tables lose some clones; where checked, under half of the loss comes from unresolved V genes, and the rest has no known cause. This sample lists 310,000 or so clones; approximately 86% were detected once. Approximately 10% of the sample belongs to the ten largest clones. The specimen was peripheral blood. These receptors were taken from a man aged 25 to 40 with COVID-19, enrolled during active disease.

The chain recombines TRBV19 with TRBJ2-6; tentative D call: TRBD1 (7 bases). CDR1 LNHDA and CDR2 SQIVND come from the germline V gene (reference sequence). V lost 7 bases and J lost 3, with 16 bases in between. The CDR3 spans 16 residues. The chain's CDR3 is CASTPQGRFGANVLTF. The CDR3 coding sequence is TGTGCCAGTACCCCACAGGGGAGGTTTGGGGCCAACGTCCTGACTTTC.

The gene calls are TRBV18 and TRBJ2-3, with D perhaps matching TRBD1 (5 bases). V was shortened by 5 bases and J by 4 bases, with 19 bases between the two germline ends. Germline CDR1 KGHSH, CDR2 LQKENI. This CDR3 comprises 16 residues. The CDR3 DNA follows: TGTGCCAGCTCAGGACAAGATTCCGACGGCTCAGATACGCAGTATTTT. Amino acid sequence: CASSGQDSDGSDTQYF.

The chain couples TRBV12-3 or TRBV12-4 to TRBJ2-1; D unclear. The CDR3 is made up of 13 amino acids. V was clipped by 3 bases and J by 10 bases, with 13 bases between them. The CDR3 DNA sequence: TGTGCCAGCAGTTTCCTAAACCGGGTCGAGCAGTTCTTC. Translated, it gives CASSFLNRVEQFF.

This chain uses TRBV27 with TRBJ1-1; D might be TRBD1 (6 bases). Germline CDR1 MNHEY, CDR2 SMNVEV (reference sequence). This CDR3 has 14 residues. The germline V and J ends were trimmed by 4 bases and 3 bases, with 12 bases remaining between them. CDR3 sequence (DNA): TGTGCCAGCAGTTCTAGGGGGGGGCACACTGAAGCTTTCTTT. It encodes CASSSRGGHTEAFF.

This chain joins TRBV15 and TRBJ1-5; D is possibly TRBD1 (6 bases). V gave up 3 bases and J gave up 1 base, with 13 bases separating them. The CDR3 has 16 amino acids. CDR1 is LNHNV and CDR2 is YYDKDF in the germline V gene (reference sequence). The CDR3 protein is CATSSTIGGSNQPQHF. In nucleotides, the CDR3 is TGTGCCACCAGCAGTACAATTGGGGGCAGCAATCAGCCCCAGCATTTT.

V is TRBV29-1 and J is TRBJ2-3, with D perhaps matching TRBD1 (6 bases). The CDR3 length is 12 residues. Trimming cost V 4 bases and J 3 bases, with 8 bases left between them. Germline CDR1 is SQVTM and CDR2 is ANQGSEA. The CDR3 DNA reads TGCAGCGTTGCCGGACAGACAGATACGCAGTATTTT. Protein: CSVAGQTDTQYF.

The chain combines TRBV15 with TRBJ1-2; TRBD1 matches at 7 bases. The CDR3 has 13 amino acids. The germline V gene has CDR1 LNHNV and CDR2 YYDKDF (reference sequence). The junction had 4 bases not matched to a gene; V was cut back by 5 bases and J by 4 bases. The CDR3 is CATSLDRAYGYTF. In DNA, the CDR3 is TGTGCCACCAGCCTAGACAGGGCCTATGGCTACACCTTC.

The chain links TRBV23-1 to TRBJ2-3; 14 bases line up with TRBD2. TRBV23-1 is flagged as an ORF with uncertain function. V shed 4 bases, J shed 5 bases, and the junction held 11 bases outside the gene matches. The CDR3 is 18 amino acids. The CDR3 DNA reads as TGCGCCAGCAGTCGACCACGGGGACTAGCGGGAGATGAAGATACGCAGTATTTT. Amino acid sequence: CASSRPRGLAGDEDTQYF.

This chain links TRBV12-3 or TRBV12-4 with TRBJ2-7; 9 bases align to TRBD2. The trim removed 5 bases at V and 4 bases at J, leaving 3 bases unmatched. This CDR3 contains 13 residues. The CDR3 nucleotides read TGTGCCAGCAGTGATAGCGGGAGATACGAGCAGTACTTC. Its protein is CASSDSGRYEQYF.

The chain is built from TRBV2 and TRBJ1-2, with 8 bases aligning to TRBD1. The CDR3 has 14 residues. Germline V lookup: CDR1 SNHLY, CDR2 FYNNEI. J lost 8 bases, V lost 1 base, and 6 bases had no gene match. The CDR3 DNA reads TGTGCCAGCAGTGAAGGACAGGGGTACTCAGGCTACACCTTC. Amino acid sequence: CASSEGQGYSGYTF.

V is TRBV6-2 or TRBV6-3 and J is TRBJ1-5; no clear D gene. Germline-derived CDR1 and CDR2 are MNHEY and SVGEGT. Between the trimmed V and J ends, which lost 6 bases and 2 bases, there was a span of 20 bases. This CDR3 has 17 residues. The CDR3 protein is CASSESGRGFGNQPQHF. The CDR3, as DNA: TGTGCCAGCAGCGAATCGGGCCGCGGGTTCGGCAATCAGCCCCAGCATTTT.

The V and J genes are TRBV11-2 and TRBJ1-1, with D uncertain. Trimming shortened V by 4 bases and J by 5 bases, and 11 bases separated the two germline ends. Germline V gene data show CDR1 as SGHAT and CDR2 as FQNNGV. There are 13 residues in the CDR3. This CDR3 is CASSSQTRTEAFF. CDR3 coding DNA: TGTGCCAGCAGCTCCCAAACCAGGACTGAAGCTTTCTTT.

This clone was seen once. This CDR3 is also generated by other DNA sequences in the sample. This sequence joins TRBV7-2 and TRBJ1-2; 8 positions agree with TRBD1. This CDR3 is 13 amino acids long. Germline CDR1 is SGHTA and CDR2 is FQGNSA. Trimming cost V 5 bases and J 7 bases; bases outside gene matches: 6. The CDR3 region is CASSLGQGRGYTF. CDR3 bases: TGTGCCAGCAGCCTAGGACAGGGACGTGGCTACACCTTC.

Of note for this clone: Other DNA sequences in the sample encode the same CDR3. The rearrangement uses TRBV4-1 and TRBJ1-6; D is ambiguous. CDR1 and CDR2 (germline): MGHRA, YSYEKL. Deletions cut 4 bases from V and 6 bases from J, with 13 bases between. The CDR3 is made up of 15 amino acids. The CDR3 nucleotides read TGCGCCAGCAGCCTTGGGCAGGAGGGTAATTCACCCCTCCACTTT. This encodes CASSLGQEGNSPLHF.

The V call is TRBV18, the J call TRBJ2-2; TRBD1 might be the D (6 bases). There are 16 residues in the CDR3. In germline, CDR1 is KGHSH, CDR2 LQKENI. V lost 0 bases and J lost 4, with 12 bases in between. The CDR3 loop reads CASSPPYRASTGELFF. The CDR3 region has the DNA TGTGCCAGCTCACCACCGTACAGGGCCTCCACCGGGGAGCTGTTTTTT. The variable domain in full, completed from reference TRBV18 and TRBJ2-2, reads NAGVMQNPRHLVRRRGQEARLRCSPMKGHSHVYWYRQLPEEGLKFMVYLQKENIIDESGMPKERFSAEFPKEGPSILRIQQVVRGDSAAYFCASSPPYRASTGELFFGEGSRLTVL.

J is TRBJ2-5 and V is TRBV5-6, with D possibly TRBD2 on 5 matching bases. The CDR3 is made up of 13 amino acids. Trimming pared 0 bases from V and 6 bases from J, leaving 9 bases between. Germline values: CDR1 SGHDT, CDR2 YYEEEE. The CDR3 sequence is CASSLGRGKTQYF. The DNA of the CDR3 is TGTGCCAGCAGCTTGGGGAGAGGGAAGACCCAGTACTTC.

The chain joins TRBV9 to TRBJ2-2; possible D gene TRBD1, 6 bases. The V end was cut by 0 bases, the J end by 3 bases, with 12 bases between. This CDR3 has 16 amino acids. The V gene's germline CDR1 is SGDLS and CDR2 YYNGEE. The CDR3 sequence: CASSVARGLDTGELFF. DNA of the CDR3: TGTGCCAGCAGCGTAGCCAGGGGATTGGACACCGGGGAGCTGTTTTTT.

This clone is a singleton in its sample. Other DNA sequences in this specimen translate into the identical CDR3. V gene TRBV24-1 combines with J gene TRBJ2-3; tentative D call: TRBD1 (5 bases). The CDR3 is made up of 12 amino acids. Trimming cost V 4 bases and J 6 bases, with 7 bases left between them. The germline gives CDR1 KGHDR, CDR2 SFDVKD. The CDR3 DNA reads TGTGCCACCAGTGACAGACAGGATACGCAGTATTTT. Translation: CATSDRQDTQYF.

The chain employs TRBV28 and TRBJ1-1; 9 nucleotides agree with TRBD1. CDR1 and CDR2 from the germline V gene are MDHEN and SYDVKM. This CDR3 spans 17 amino acids. After removal of 1 base from V and 4 bases from J, the junction contained 10 bases not matched to a gene. CDR3 nucleotides: TGTGCCAGCAGTTTATACTCAGGACAGGGGAGGGCCACTGAAGCTTTCTTT. Protein sequence: CASSLYSGQGRATEAFF.

The chain joins TRBV4-3 to TRBJ2-3; 7 bases align to TRBD2. This CDR3 has 15 amino acids. Germline CDR1 is LGHNA and CDR2 is YSLEER. Trimming took 3 bases from V and 7 from J; bases not matched to a gene: 10. The CDR3 loop reads CASSQNVLATYTQYF. The CDR3 bases are TGCGCCAGCAGCCAGAATGTACTAGCGACCTATACGCAGTATTTT.

This clone was detected only a few times. The chain's CDR3 is CASSEWTGQGGYQPQHF. Here the CDR3 DNA reads TGTGCCAGCAGTGAATGGACGGGGCAGGGAGGCTATCAGCCCCAGCATTTT. The rearrangement links TRBV6-1 to TRBJ1-5, with D possibly TRBD1 on 5 matching bases. This CDR3 region has 17 residues. V shed 2 bases and J shed 5 bases, with 19 bases lying between them. From germline, CDR1 is MNHNS and CDR2 SASEGT.

The chain couples TRBV4-2 to TRBJ2-3; 10 bases fit TRBD2. The trim removed 3 bases at V and 2 bases at J, leaving 5 bases unmatched. Germline values: CDR1 LGHNA, CDR2 YNFKEQ. The CDR3 is 16 residues long. CDR3 sequence reads: CASSHTSGTFTDTQYF. The CDR3 DNA reads as TGTGCCAGCAGCCACACTAGCGGGACCTTCACAGATACGCAGTATTTT.

The V gene is TRBV6-5, the J gene TRBJ1-5; D ambiguous. Germline loops: CDR1 MNHEY, CDR2 SVGAGI. With 5 bases removed from V and 0 bases from J, the gap between germline ends came to 8 bases. The CDR3 spans 14 residues. The DNA of the CDR3 is TGTGCCAGCAGTCCCCAGTATAGCAATCAGCCCCAGCATTTT. It specifies CASSPQYSNQPQHF.

This chain uses TRBV29-1 with TRBJ2-3; 7 nucleotides align to TRBD1. The germline gives CDR1 SQVTM, CDR2 ANQGSEA. The trim removed 8 bases at V and 0 bases at J, leaving 5 bases unmatched. The CDR3 extends over 13 amino acids. CDR3 nucleotide sequence: TGCAGCTCAAGGACAGGTAGCACAGATACGCAGTATTTT. It encodes CSSRTGSTDTQYF.

The rearrangement joins TRBV28 to TRBJ1-4; possibly TRBD1 for D (6 bases). The CDR3 is made up of 18 amino acids. V was pared by 3 bases and J by 0 bases, with 17 bases between. Germline loops: CDR1 MDHEN, CDR2 SYDVKM. CDR3 DNA: TGTGCCAGCAGTTTCCATCAGGGGATAGGTGCAACTAATGAAAAACTGTTTTTT. This translates into CASSFHQGIGATNEKLFF.

The rearrangement uses TRBV7-2 and TRBJ1-2; no clear D gene. CDR1 and CDR2 (germline): SGHTA, FQGNSA. This CDR3 is built from 13 residues. V was clipped by 6 bases and J by 7 bases, with 15 bases between them. The CDR3 loop reads CASSSTILIGYTF. CDR3 in DNA: TGTGCCAGCAGTTCTACTATACTAATTGGCTACACCTTC. The full variable domain, its missing parts supplied by reference TRBV7-2 and TRBJ1-2, is GAGVSQSPSNKVTEKGKDVELRCDPISGHTALYWYRQSLGQGLEFLIYFQGNSAPDKSGLPSDRFSAERTGGSVSTLTIQRTQQEDSAVYLCASSSTILIGYTFGSGTRLTVV.

The chain is built from TRBV28 and TRBJ2-7; no firm D call. The V and J ends lost 5 bases and 6 bases respectively, with 8 bases between them. Per germline, CDR1 MDHEN and CDR2 SYDVKM. The CDR3 sequence is 11 residues long. The CDR3 here is CASSPLSEQYF. The DNA for the CDR3 is TGTGCCAGCAGTCCCCTGTCCGAGCAGTACTTC.

J is TRBJ2-3 and V is TRBV5-5; 8 bases line up with TRBD2. Germline V gene lookup returns CDR1 SGHKS and CDR2 YYEKEE (reference sequence). With V trimmed by 4 bases and J by 2 bases, 6 bases remained unmatched. The CDR3 contains 15 residues. The CDR3 DNA reads as TGTGCCAGCAGCAGTAGCGGGGATGACACAGATACGCAGTATTTT. Residues: CASSSSGDDTDTQYF.

This clone was detected only once. V usage is TRBV18 and J usage is TRBJ2-1; 10 bases match TRBD2. Germline loops: CDR1 KGHSH, CDR2 LQKENI. The CDR3 has 17 amino acids. V dropped 2 bases and J dropped 2; count of bases not matched to a gene: 6. The DNA of the CDR3 is TGTGCCAGCTCACCAGGGACTAGCGAGAGAGCCTACAATGAGCAGTTCTTC. It encodes CASSPGTSERAYNEQFF.